The 25 T cell receptor beta chains given below trace back to one sample, sequenced in a study of shared clonotypes between healthy human individuals. The method was immunoSEQ multiplex PCR; TCRdb's version includes in-frame clones alone and lacks a portion of them. The sample shows about 1 million clones, roughly 80% of them seen only once. Sequencing was performed on memory CD4+ T cells sorted from blood. Sample subset: CD45RA-negative fraction. The receptors derive from a man between 18 and 29 years old in good health.

This clone has a handful of counts. The chain has TRBV7-2 and TRBJ2-4; D remains ambiguous. Trimming stripped 1 base from V and 1 base from J, with 8 bases between. The germline CDR1 and CDR2 sequences are SGHTA and FQGNSA. CDR3 size: 15 residues. CDR3 region: CASSLEGNAKNIQYF. DNA for the CDR3: TGTGCCAGCAGCTTAGAGGGAAATGCCAAAAACATTCAGTACTTC.

The J gene is TRBJ2-3, the V gene TRBV7-9, with 10 bases fitting TRBD2. The CDR3 contains 14 residues. Germline V gene sequence: CDR1 SEHNR, CDR2 FQNEAQ (reference sequence). With V trimmed by 4 bases and J by 6 bases, 4 bases remained unmatched. Written as DNA, the CDR3 is TGTGCCAGCAGCTCAGGACTAGCGGTGGATACGCAGTATTTT. Amino acid sequence: CASSSGLAVDTQYF.

The chain carries TRBV7-5 and TRBJ2-7; TRBD2 is the table's D call and was not checked against the DNA. TRBV7-5 counts as a pseudogene. The CDR3 has 16 residues. The CDR3 nucleotides read TGTGCCAGAAGCCCGCCCGGGAGGGCGAAATCCTACGAGCAGTACTTC. It encodes CARSPPGRAKSYEQYF.

The CDR3 coding sequence is TGTGCCAGCTCACCAGACGAGGGAATCTCCTACGAGCAGTACTTC. It encodes CASSPDEGISYEQYF. The chain has TRBV18 and TRBJ2-7; TRBD2 is a possible D gene (5 bases). This CDR3 contains 15 residues. V was cut by 2 bases and J by 0 bases, with 11 bases left in between. Germline V lookup: CDR1 KGHSH, CDR2 LQKENI.

The rearrangement links TRBV9 to TRBJ1-3; unclear D gene. The CDR3 sequence is 15 residues long. In germline, CDR1 is SGDLS, CDR2 YYNGEE. V lost 0 bases, J lost 4 bases, and 11 bases lay in between. The CDR3 DNA is TGTGCCAGCAGCGTAGCTACGCAGTCCGGAAACACCATATATTTT. Residues: CASSVATQSGNTIYF. Complete variable domain (other parts from reference TRBV9 and TRBJ1-3): DSGVTQTPKHLITATGQRVTLRCSPRSGDLSVYWYQQSLDQGLQFLIQYYNGEERAKGNILERFSAQQFPDLHSELNLSSLELGDSALYFCASSVATQSGNTIYFGEGSWLTVV.

The chain joins TRBV7-6 to TRBJ2-7, with TRBD1 matching 10 bases. V lost 4 bases to trimming and J lost 6 bases; unmatched junction nucleotides: 6. The CDR3 extends over 14 amino acids. The germline V gene encodes CDR1 SGHVS and CDR2 FNYEAQ. The CDR3 sequence is CASSSRDRGIEQYF. The CDR3 nucleotides are TGTGCCAGCAGCTCCCGGGACAGGGGTATCGAGCAGTACTTC.

V usage is TRBV28 and J usage is TRBJ2-3; D is perhaps TRBD1 (6 bases). V gave up 5 bases and J gave up 2 bases, with 11 bases separating them. The germline V gene encodes CDR1 MDHEN and CDR2 SYDVKM. The CDR3 covers 14 residues. The CDR3 sequence: CASSPHRDTDTQYF. The CDR3 nucleotides read TGTGCCAGCAGTCCACACAGGGACACAGATACGCAGTATTTT.

This chain uses TRBV2 with TRBJ1-5; tentative D call: TRBD1 (5 bases). V gave up 0 bases and J gave up 1 base, with 13 bases separating them. This CDR3 has 17 amino acids. Germline V gene lookup returns CDR1 SNHLY and CDR2 FYNNEI. The CDR3 loop is CASSEASVGRSNQPQHF. In nucleotides, the CDR3 is TGTGCCAGCAGTGAAGCCTCGGTGGGACGGAGCAATCAGCCCCAGCATTTT.

About this clone: The identical CDR3 is also encoded by other nucleotide sequences in the sample. This chain joins TRBV2 and TRBJ2-5; D unresolved. From germline, CDR1 is SNHLY and CDR2 FYNNEI. Trimming removed 4 bases at V and 2 bases at J, with 8 bases between. The CDR3 consists of 13 residues. The chain's CDR3 is CASSVHSQETQYF. CDR3 DNA sequence: TGTGCCAGCAGTGTGCACAGTCAAGAGACCCAGTACTTC. Supplemented by reference TRBV2 and TRBJ2-5, the full variable domain reads EPEVTQTPSHQVTQMGQEVILRCVPISNHLYFYWYRQILGQKVEFLVSFYNNEISEKSEIFDDQFSVERPDGSNFTLKIRSTKLEDSAMYFCASSVHSQETQYFGPGTRLLVL.

V and J are TRBV7-8 and TRBJ2-1; 8 bases line up with TRBD2. CDR3 length equals 16 residues. Unmatched junction bases numbered 8, after V lost 4 bases and J lost 3 bases. CDR1 SGHVS and CDR2 FQNEAQ come from the germline V gene. CDR3: CASSSSAGAHYNEQFF. The CDR3 nucleotides read TGTGCCAGCAGCTCTTCAGCGGGAGCACACTACAATGAGCAGTTCTTC.

The genes are TRBV2 and TRBJ2-2; D is uncertain. The ends were cut back, 8 bases at V and 4 bases at J, with 8 bases in the middle. Germline V lookup: CDR1 SNHLY, CDR2 FYNNEI. This CDR3 has 12 amino acids. This CDR3 reads CASGLSTGELFF. In DNA form, the CDR3 reads TGTGCCAGCGGTCTGAGCACCGGGGAGCTGTTTTTT.

The chain carries TRBV2 and TRBJ2-3; a possible D gene is TRBD1 (7 bases). Looked up from germline, CDR1 is SNHLY and CDR2 is FYNNEI. The V end lost 1 base, the J end lost 6 bases, and 20 bases lay between the germline ends. The CDR3 runs 17 residues. CDR3 protein: CASSEGRATQGGDTQYF. In DNA form, the CDR3 reads TGTGCCAGCAGTGAAGGAAGAGCGACGCAGGGGGGCGATACGCAGTATTTT.

This chain joins TRBV6-5 and TRBJ1-2; D is unclear. The V gene lost 6 bases and the J gene lost 0 bases, with 8 bases spanning the gap. Germline CDR1 is MNHEY and CDR2 is SVGAGI. The CDR3 length is 13 residues. CDR3 amino acids: CASSPRPNYGYTF. The DNA of the CDR3 is TGTGCCAGCAGCCCGCGACCTAACTATGGCTACACCTTC.

Points on this clone: Other nucleotide sequences in the sample specify the same CDR3. V and J are TRBV18 and TRBJ2-7; D not certain. The V and J ends lost 2 bases and 4 bases respectively, with 9 bases between them. Germline V gene sequence: CDR1 KGHSH, CDR2 LQKENI. The CDR3 is 13 residues long. As DNA, the CDR3 is TGTGCCAGCTCACCAGGCGTTGGGTACGAGCAGTACTTC. Translation gives CASSPGVGYEQYF.

This chain links TRBV2 with TRBJ1-4, with 7 bases identical to TRBD1. The CDR3 totals 14 residues. In germline, CDR1 is SNHLY, CDR2 FYNNEI. With V trimmed by 7 bases and J by 4 bases, 6 bases remained unmatched. The CDR3 spells CASTPGQINEKLFF. In nucleotides, the CDR3 is TGTGCCAGCACCCCGGGACAGATTAATGAAAAACTGTTTTTT.

J is TRBJ2-2 and V is TRBV6-1; 7 bases map to TRBD2. With 8 bases clipped from V and 6 bases from J, the junction kept 12 bases outside the gene matches. The CDR3 has 15 amino acids. CDR1 is MNHNS and CDR2 is SASEGT in the germline V gene. Here the CDR3 DNA reads TGTGCCAGCTGGCCTGGGGAGGGGAGGGCCGGGGAGCTGTTTTTT. The encoded protein is CASWPGEGRAGELFF.

The V and J genes are TRBV19 and TRBJ2-7, with TRBD1 matching 9 bases. Germline V gives CDR1 LNHDA, CDR2 SQIVND (reference sequence). V lost 0 bases and J lost 4; bases outside the gene matches: 4. This CDR3 contains 15 residues. CDR3 residues: CASSIDGTGRYEQYF. The DNA of the CDR3 is TGTGCCAGTAGTATAGATGGGACAGGGAGGTACGAGCAGTACTTC.

This clone was seen a few times. This chain connects TRBV6-1 to TRBJ2-7; 7 bases line up with TRBD1. Looked up from germline, CDR1 is MNHNS and CDR2 is SASEGT. The CDR3 is made up of 14 amino acids. Trimming cost V 1 base and J 2 bases; bases outside gene matches: 2. CDR3 sequence (DNA): TGTGCCAGCAGTGAAGAGACAGGGCCCTACGAGCAGTACTTC. Translating gives CASSEETGPYEQYF.

As DNA, the CDR3 is TGTGCCAGCAGCTTAAATAGCGGCAGCACAGATACGCAGTATTTT. This codes for CASSLNSGSTDTQYF. V and J are TRBV7-9 and TRBJ2-3; D is possibly TRBD2 (6 bases). Trimming pared 2 bases from V and 0 bases from J, leaving 9 bases between. This CDR3 is built from 15 residues. Germline lookup yields CDR1 SEHNR and CDR2 FQNEAQ (reference sequence). The full variable domain, in which reference TRBV7-9 and TRBJ2-3 provide the parts outside the CDR3, is DTGVSQNPRHKITKRGQNVTFRCDPISEHNRLYWYRQTLGQGPEFLTYFQNEAQLEKSRLLSDRFSAERPKGSFSTLEIQRTEQGDSAMYLCASSLNSGSTDTQYFGPGTRLTVL.

On this clone itself: Other DNA sequences from this sample encode an identical CDR3 as well. This chain uses TRBV7-2 with TRBJ2-1, with unresolved D. The CDR3 has 15 amino acids. The V and J ends lost 0 bases and 0 bases respectively, with 6 bases between them. CDR1 SGHTA and CDR2 FQGNSA come from the germline V gene. CDR3 loop: CASSLAGSSYNEQFF. The CDR3 coding sequence is TGTGCCAGCAGCTTAGCGGGTAGCTCCTACAATGAGCAGTTCTTC.

V and J are TRBV6-1 and TRBJ2-7, with 7 bases matching TRBD1. The junction had 10 bases not matched to a gene; V was cut back by 8 bases and J by 0 bases. This CDR3 comprises 15 residues. CDR1 is MNHNS and CDR2 is SASEGT in the germline V gene. The CDR3 DNA follows: TGTGCCAGCGGAAGTACCAGGGGGACCTCCTACGAGCAGTACTTC. Encoded protein: CASGSTRGTSYEQYF.

This clone was picked up a small number of times. Here the CDR3 reads CASSSRDRGFLEKLFF. The CDR3 DNA reads TGTGCCAGCAGTTCCCGGGACAGGGGCTTTTTGGAAAAACTGTTTTTT. The chain uses TRBV6-6 and TRBJ1-4, with 10 nucleotides matching TRBD1. Looked up from germline, CDR1 is MNHNY and CDR2 is SVGAGI (reference sequence). Trimming removed 4 bases from V and 8 bases from J; junction bases left unmatched: 10. The CDR3 runs 16 residues.

The V gene is TRBV6-4, the J gene TRBJ2-7; TRBD2 agrees at 8 bases. V was pared by 4 bases and J by 0 bases, with 11 bases of the junction left unmatched. This CDR3 is 17 amino acids long. Germline V gene sequence: CDR1 MRHNA, CDR2 SNTAGT. DNA for the CDR3: TGTGCCAGCAGTGGGGGACTAGGACAGATTTCCTCCTACGAGCAGTACTTC. Its translation is CASSGGLGQISSYEQYF.

This rearrangement joins TRBV6-5 to TRBJ1-2; 8 bases fit TRBD1. The CDR3 runs to 15 residues. Germline loops: CDR1 MNHEY, CDR2 SVGAGI. Unmatched junction bases numbered 13, after V lost 5 bases and J lost 8 bases. The CDR3 nucleotides are TGTGCCAGCAGTACACCCGACAGGGGATCTCGCGGCTACACCTTC. This gives the protein CASSTPDRGSRGYTF.

The V and J genes are TRBV28 and TRBJ2-7; 8 bases match TRBD1. CDR1 is MDHEN, CDR2 SYDVKM, per germline. V was pared by 6 bases and J by 4 bases, with 11 bases of the junction left unmatched. The CDR3 sequence is 15 residues long. The CDR3 region has the DNA TGTGCCAGCAGCTACCTGGACAGGGCCGCTTACGAGCAGTACTTC. This sequence encodes CASSYLDRAAYEQYF.